This is a list of T cell receptor beta chains from one sample in a study of T-cell reconstitution after alpha-beta-depleted transplantation in children. TCRdb independently ran MiXCR on the PCR reads; one entry per CDR3 protein. The sample comprises fewer than 1 million distinct CDR3 sequences, roughly 16% of which are singletons, and approximately 5% rests with the top ten. The input for sequencing was PBMCs, mostly from graft donor cells, taken 360 days after TCRalphabeta/CD19-depleted stem cell transplant. The receptor set was obtained from a male patient between 10 and 17 years old who had a stem cell transplant for acute lymphoblastic leukemia, so the T cells may come from the graft donor. The CDR3 runs from the conserved cysteine through the conserved F or W. The order of the fields is J gene, V gene, D gene, clone size, CDR3 protein, CDR3 DNA. D genes are given only for firm matches. Clone size is shown for a subset of rows, as once, few, many or a class of expanded clone.

j_call: TRBJ2-2
v_call: TRBV11-2
d_call: .
clone_size: .
cdr3_aa: CASSVLMLGELFF
cdr3_nt: TGTGCCAGCAGCGTCCTTATGCTCGGGGAGCTGTTTTTT

j_call: TRBJ2-2
v_call: TRBV12-3/TRBV12-4
d_call: .
clone_size: few
cdr3_aa: CASPGRYTGELFF
cdr3_nt: TGTGCCAGCCCAGGGAGGTACACCGGGGAGCTGTTTTTT

j_call: TRBJ2-1
v_call: TRBV4-1
d_call: .
clone_size: few
cdr3_aa: CASSPDTGQSYNEQFF
cdr3_nt: TGCGCCAGCAGCCCGGACACGGGGCAATCCTACAATGAGCAGTTCTTC

j_call: TRBJ2-7
v_call: TRBV29-1
d_call: TRBD2
clone_size: .
cdr3_aa: CSVEASGYEQYF
cdr3_nt: TGCAGCGTTGAAGCTAGCGGCTACGAGCAGTACTTC

j_call: TRBJ2-7
v_call: TRBV27
d_call: .
clone_size: few
cdr3_aa: CASSVDSSYEQYF
cdr3_nt: TGTGCCAGCAGTGTGGATTCATCCTACGAGCAGTACTTC

j_call: TRBJ2-1
v_call: TRBV29-1
d_call: TRBD1
clone_size: many
cdr3_aa: CSVGQGQSFNEQFF
cdr3_nt: TGCAGCGTGGGACAGGGACAATCATTCAATGAGCAGTTCTTC

j_call: TRBJ1-2
v_call: TRBV29-1
d_call: .
clone_size: many
cdr3_aa: CSVVLSLGLDYGYTF
cdr3_nt: TGCAGCGTTGTCCTCTCCCTCGGGTTAGACTATGGCTACACCTTC

j_call: TRBJ2-7
v_call: TRBV20-1
d_call: .
clone_size: .
cdr3_aa: CSARRDTELPYEQYF
cdr3_nt: TGCAGTGCTAGGCGGGACACCGAGCTGCCCTACGAGCAGTACTTC

j_call: TRBJ2-2
v_call: TRBV5-1
d_call: TRBD2
clone_size: .
cdr3_aa: CASSFGSGRAYTGELFF
cdr3_nt: TGCGCCAGCAGCTTCGGTAGCGGGAGGGCCTACACCGGGGAGCTGTTTTTT

j_call: TRBJ2-7
v_call: TRBV9
d_call: TRBD2
clone_size: many
cdr3_aa: CASSAWTSGHEQYF
cdr3_nt: TGTGCCAGCAGCGCCTGGACTAGCGGCCACGAGCAGTACTTC

j_call: TRBJ2-1
v_call: TRBV4-2
d_call: TRBD2
clone_size: .
cdr3_aa: CASSQPVGTSYNEQFF
cdr3_nt: TGTGCCAGCAGCCAACCAGTCGGGACTAGTTACAATGAGCAGTTCTTC

j_call: TRBJ2-4
v_call: TRBV27
d_call: TRBD1
clone_size: .
cdr3_aa: CATQGAGVKNIQYF
cdr3_nt: TGTGCCACCCAGGGGGCTGGGGTCAAAAACATTCAGTACTTC

j_call: TRBJ2-4
v_call: TRBV5-6
d_call: .
clone_size: .
cdr3_aa: CASSPKMVENIQYF
cdr3_nt: TGTGCCAGCAGCCCGAAGATGGTCGAAAACATTCAGTACTTC

j_call: TRBJ2-7
v_call: TRBV20-1
d_call: TRBD2
clone_size: few
cdr3_aa: CSAPRAGRGDEQYF
cdr3_nt: TGCAGTGCCCCCCGAGCGGGAAGGGGAGACGAGCAGTACTTC

j_call: TRBJ2-1
v_call: TRBV7-7
d_call: .
clone_size: many
cdr3_aa: CASILHLEQFF
cdr3_nt: TGTGCCAGCATCCTACATCTTGAGCAGTTCTTC

j_call: TRBJ2-5
v_call: TRBV7-9
d_call: TRBD1
clone_size: .
cdr3_aa: CASSALQGQVETQYF
cdr3_nt: TGTGCCAGCAGCGCATTACAGGGGCAGGTTGAGACCCAGTACTTC

j_call: TRBJ2-3
v_call: TRBV5-1
d_call: .
clone_size: few
cdr3_aa: CASSLGADSVTQYF
cdr3_nt: TGCGCCAGCAGCTTGGGGGCCGATTCGGTCACGCAGTATTTT

j_call: TRBJ2-1
v_call: TRBV27
d_call: .
clone_size: .
cdr3_aa: CATRLPGNEQFF
cdr3_nt: TGTGCCACTCGCCTTCCGGGGAATGAGCAGTTCTTC

j_call: TRBJ2-7
v_call: TRBV23-1
d_call: .
clone_size: .
cdr3_aa: CASSQSVGPLSYEQYF
cdr3_nt: TGCGCCAGCAGTCAATCGGTAGGGCCGCTCTCCTACGAGCAGTACTTC

j_call: TRBJ2-1
v_call: TRBV6-5
d_call: TRBD2
clone_size: few
cdr3_aa: CASSYSSLAGGEFF
cdr3_nt: TGTGCCAGCAGTTACTCGAGCCTAGCGGGAGGGGAGTTCTTC

j_call: TRBJ2-7
v_call: TRBV9
d_call: .
clone_size: many
cdr3_aa: CASSVGYEQYF
cdr3_nt: TGTGCCAGCAGTGTAGGCTACGAGCAGTACTTC

j_call: TRBJ2-7
v_call: TRBV30
d_call: .
clone_size: .
cdr3_aa: CAWRGWESYEQYF
cdr3_nt: TGTGCCTGGAGGGGTTGGGAGTCCTACGAGCAGTACTTC

j_call: TRBJ2-5
v_call: TRBV29-1
d_call: .
clone_size: .
cdr3_aa: CSVMRMGGRGVQETQYF
cdr3_nt: TGCAGCGTTATGCGGATGGGGGGACGGGGCGTACAAGAGACCCAGTACTTC

j_call: TRBJ2-1
v_call: TRBV20-1
d_call: TRBD2
clone_size: few
cdr3_aa: CSVMAGGYNEQFF
cdr3_nt: TGCAGTGTAATGGCGGGAGGGTACAATGAGCAGTTCTTC

j_call: TRBJ2-7
v_call: TRBV20-1
d_call: TRBD1
clone_size: .
cdr3_aa: CCATPPRQGSYEQYF
cdr3_nt: TGCTGTGCTACCCCTCCTAGACAGGGTTCCTACGAGCAGTACTTC

j_call: TRBJ2-7
v_call: TRBV11-2
d_call: TRBD2
clone_size: .
cdr3_aa: CASSLQSSGNYEQYF
cdr3_nt: TGTGCCAGCAGCTTACAGTCTAGCGGGAACTACGAGCAGTACTTC

j_call: TRBJ2-7
v_call: TRBV3-1
d_call: TRBD1
clone_size: .
cdr3_aa: CASVTGAGEQYF
cdr3_nt: TGTGCCAGCGTGACAGGGGCTGGCGAGCAGTACTTC

j_call: TRBJ2-3
v_call: TRBV7-3
d_call: TRBD2
clone_size: few
cdr3_aa: CASKQTSGSTDTQYF
cdr3_nt: TGTGCCAGCAAGCAGACTAGCGGAAGCACAGATACGCAGTATTTT

j_call: TRBJ2-2
v_call: TRBV9
d_call: .
clone_size: .
cdr3_aa: CASSVQGGRTGELFF
cdr3_nt: TGTGCCAGCAGCGTACAAGGGGGAAGGACCGGGGAGCTGTTTTTT

j_call: TRBJ1-5
v_call: TRBV12-3/TRBV12-4
d_call: .
clone_size: .
cdr3_aa: CASSRRLGRGYTDTQHF
cdr3_nt: TGTGCCAGCAGCCGACGACTTGGTCGGGGATACACAGATACGCAGCATTTT

j_call: TRBJ2-6
v_call: TRBV5-5
d_call: TRBD2
clone_size: .
cdr3_aa: CASRGLEVAGANVLTF
cdr3_nt: TGTGCCAGCAGGGGACTAGAGGTCGCCGGGGCCAACGTCCTGACTTTC

j_call: TRBJ2-7
v_call: TRBV20-1
d_call: .
clone_size: .
cdr3_aa: CSATGPLRSHEQYF
cdr3_nt: TGCAGTGCTACCGGCCCTCTAAGGTCCCACGAGCAGTACTTC

j_call: TRBJ2-3
v_call: TRBV28
d_call: TRBD1
clone_size: .
cdr3_aa: CASSLWDRGVPTDTQYF
cdr3_nt: TGTGCCAGCAGTTTATGGGACAGGGGGGTGCCCACAGATACGCAGTATTTT

j_call: TRBJ2-7
v_call: TRBV2
d_call: .
clone_size: few
cdr3_aa: CASSEERGSLLSYEQYF
cdr3_nt: TGTGCCAGCAGTGAAGAAAGAGGGTCCCTTTTATCCTACGAGCAGTACTTC

j_call: TRBJ2-7
v_call: TRBV5-1
d_call: .
clone_size: once
cdr3_aa: CASSRISLAASWTYEQYF
cdr3_nt: TGCGCCAGCAGCCGAATCTCTTTAGCGGCGAGCTGGACTTACGAGCAGTACTTC

j_call: TRBJ2-7
v_call: TRBV5-1
d_call: TRBD2
clone_size: .
cdr3_aa: CASSLPSGNLNEQYF
cdr3_nt: TGCGCCAGCAGCTTGCCTAGCGGGAACCTCAACGAGCAGTACTTC

j_call: TRBJ2-2
v_call: TRBV20-1
d_call: .
clone_size: many
cdr3_aa: CSAGSGANTGELFF
cdr3_nt: TGCAGTGCTGGTTCGGGGGCTAACACCGGGGAGCTGTTTTTT

j_call: TRBJ2-1
v_call: TRBV29-1
d_call: .
clone_size: .
cdr3_aa: CSAVRAGSYNEQFF
cdr3_nt: TGCAGCGCCGTGCGGGCGGGCTCCTACAATGAGCAGTTCTTC

j_call: TRBJ2-6
v_call: TRBV5-1
d_call: TRBD2
clone_size: .
cdr3_aa: CASSWGGYGANVLTF
cdr3_nt: TGCGCCAGCAGCTGGGGGGGATATGGGGCCAACGTCCTGACTTTC

j_call: TRBJ2-7
v_call: TRBV4-1
d_call: TRBD2
clone_size: .
cdr3_aa: CASSQTAGRADYEQYF
cdr3_nt: TGCGCCAGCAGCCAAACAGCCGGGAGGGCCGACTACGAGCAGTACTTC

j_call: TRBJ2-7
v_call: TRBV29-1
d_call: .
clone_size: many
cdr3_aa: CSVETGEGYEQYF
cdr3_nt: TGCAGCGTTGAAACAGGGGAGGGCTACGAGCAGTACTTC

j_call: TRBJ2-7
v_call: TRBV4-1
d_call: TRBD2
clone_size: few
cdr3_aa: CASSQEVFTSGLVEQYF
cdr3_nt: TGCGCCAGCAGCCAAGAGGTTTTCACTAGCGGGCTCGTCGAGCAGTACTTC

j_call: TRBJ1-5
v_call: TRBV20-1
d_call: .
clone_size: few
cdr3_aa: CSARDGGGQPQHF
cdr3_nt: TGCAGTGCTAGAGATGGGGGAGGTCAGCCCCAGCATTTT

j_call: TRBJ2-1
v_call: TRBV18
d_call: .
clone_size: .
cdr3_aa: CASSPWGTRAFF
cdr3_nt: TGTGCCAGCTCACCATGGGGTACCCGGGCGTTCTTC

j_call: TRBJ2-7
v_call: TRBV12-3/TRBV12-4
d_call: TRBD1
clone_size: .
cdr3_aa: CASSTPGQTYEQYF
cdr3_nt: TGTGCCAGCAGTACACCGGGACAGACCTACGAGCAGTACTTC

j_call: TRBJ1-1
v_call: TRBV12-3/TRBV12-4
d_call: .
clone_size: .
cdr3_aa: CASSQGPLTEAFF
cdr3_nt: TGTGCCAGCAGTCAGGGGCCCCTGACTGAAGCTTTCTTT

j_call: TRBJ2-3
v_call: TRBV6-1
d_call: .
clone_size: .
cdr3_aa: CASGDTRTDTQYF
cdr3_nt: TGTGCCAGCGGGGACACGCGCACAGATACGCAGTATTTT

j_call: TRBJ2-1
v_call: TRBV4-1
d_call: .
clone_size: many
cdr3_aa: CASSQGGSGSSYNEQFF
cdr3_nt: TGCGCCAGCAGCCAAGGAGGTAGCGGAAGCTCCTACAATGAGCAGTTCTTC

j_call: TRBJ2-3
v_call: TRBV7-6
d_call: TRBD2
clone_size: few
cdr3_aa: CASSDLLLAGMGDTQYF
cdr3_nt: TGTGCCAGCAGCGACCTCCTTCTAGCGGGAATGGGGGATACGCAGTATTTT

j_call: TRBJ2-7
v_call: TRBV6-2/TRBV6-3
d_call: .
clone_size: .
cdr3_aa: CASSLRHVELSYEQYF
cdr3_nt: TGTGCCAGCAGTCTACGACACGTGGAGCTGTCCTACGAGCAGTACTTC

j_call: TRBJ2-7
v_call: TRBV6-5
d_call: .
clone_size: .
cdr3_aa: CASSYSRRAMSEQYF
cdr3_nt: TGTGCCAGCAGTTACTCGAGGCGCGCGATGTCCGAGCAGTACTTC

j_call: TRBJ1-2
v_call: TRBV24-1
d_call: .
clone_size: few
cdr3_aa: CATSDFRRFYGYTF
cdr3_nt: TGTGCCACCAGTGATTTTCGGCGTTTCTATGGCTACACCTTC

j_call: TRBJ2-1
v_call: TRBV7-6
d_call: .
clone_size: many
cdr3_aa: CASSSLYNEQFF
cdr3_nt: TGTGCCAGCAGCTCCCTATACAATGAGCAGTTCTTC